One sample yielded the 3 T cell receptor beta chains listed below, sequenced in a study of Ad26.COV2.S vaccination and SARS-CoV-2 variants. Noted treatment: approximately 18 received Ad26.COV2.S at low or high dose, single or two shots; about 5 received placebo; per-sample allocation not given. The investigators took samples on day 63 after the first vaccine or placebo injection. The method was immunoSEQ multiplex PCR; TCRdb's version includes in-frame clones alone and lacks a portion of them. There are 350,000 to 550,000 clones in the sample; 85% to 90% occur only once, and approximately 2.5% lies in the top ten. Here the sequenced sample was peripheral blood, taken in a trial of Ad26.COV2.S vaccine versus placebo. Receptors originate from a person aged 18-65 years who received the Ad26.COV2.S COVID-19 vaccine or a placebo.

This chain joins TRBV6-6 and TRBJ2-3; D might be TRBD2 (6 bases). With 2 bases removed from V and 4 bases from J, the gap between germline ends came to 16 bases. Looked up from germline, CDR1 is MNHNY and CDR2 is SVGAGI (reference sequence). This CDR3 region has 16 residues. CDR3 sequence (DNA): TGTGCCAGCAGTTACCAACCTGCGGGGTCCCCAGATACGCAGTATTTT. It yields the protein CASSYQPAGSPDTQYF.

The chain carries TRBV6-5 and TRBJ2-3, with D unclear. Germline CDR1 is MNHEY and CDR2 is SVGAGI. Trimming left V 5 bases short and J 5 bases short, with 5 bases between. The length of the CDR3 is 11 residues. CDR3 in DNA: TGTGCCAGCAGTCCAGGAGATACGCAGTATTTT. Translated, it gives CASSPGDTQYF.

The chain employs TRBV7-2 and TRBJ1-2; D gene ambiguous. CDR1 is SGHTA and CDR2 is FQGNSA in the germline V gene. V lost 0 bases, J lost 1 base, and 9 bases lay in between. CDR3 length: 15 residues. CDR3: CASSLAASVNYGYTF. DNA of the CDR3: TGTGCCAGCAGCTTAGCGGCTTCAGTTAACTATGGCTACACCTTC.